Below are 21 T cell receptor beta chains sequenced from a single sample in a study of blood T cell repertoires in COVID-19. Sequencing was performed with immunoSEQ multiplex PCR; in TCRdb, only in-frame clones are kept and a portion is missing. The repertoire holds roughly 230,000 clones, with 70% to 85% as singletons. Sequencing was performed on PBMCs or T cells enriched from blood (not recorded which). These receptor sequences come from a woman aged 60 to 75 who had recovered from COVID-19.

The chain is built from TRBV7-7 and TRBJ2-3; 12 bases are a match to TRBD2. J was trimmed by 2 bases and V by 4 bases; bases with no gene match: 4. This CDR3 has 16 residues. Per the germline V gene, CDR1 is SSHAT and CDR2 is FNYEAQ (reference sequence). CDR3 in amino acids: CASSSGLAGTTDTQYF. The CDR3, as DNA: TGTGCCAGCAGCTCCGGACTAGCGGGAACCACAGATACGCAGTATTTT.

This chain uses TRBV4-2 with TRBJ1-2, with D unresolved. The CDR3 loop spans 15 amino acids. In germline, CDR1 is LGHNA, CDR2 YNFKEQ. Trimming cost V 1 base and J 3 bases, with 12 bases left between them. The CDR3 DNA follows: TGTGCCAGCAGCCAAGCTTCATCAAGCGACTATGGCTACACCTTC. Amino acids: CASSQASSSDYGYTF.

The CDR3 reads CASSQGLALGEQFF. The CDR3 bases are TGTGCCAGCAGCCAGGGACTAGCGCTCGGTGAGCAGTTCTTC. The rearrangement links TRBV11-2 to TRBJ2-1, with 10 bases that match TRBD2. After removal of 5 bases from V and 9 bases from J, the junction contained 7 bases not matched to a gene. The CDR3 runs 14 residues. CDR1 and CDR2 (germline): SGHAT, FQNNGV.

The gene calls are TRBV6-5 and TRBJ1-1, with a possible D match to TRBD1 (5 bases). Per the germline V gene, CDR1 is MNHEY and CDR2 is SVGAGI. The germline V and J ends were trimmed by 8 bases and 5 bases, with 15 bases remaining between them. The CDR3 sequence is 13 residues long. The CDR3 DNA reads TGTGCCAGCCAAAGTGGGGCGTGGACTGAAGCTTTCTTT. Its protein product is CASQSGAWTEAFF.

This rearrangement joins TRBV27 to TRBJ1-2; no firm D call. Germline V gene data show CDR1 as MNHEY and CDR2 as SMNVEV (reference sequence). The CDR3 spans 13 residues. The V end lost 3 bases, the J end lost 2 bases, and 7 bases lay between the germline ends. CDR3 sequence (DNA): TGTGCCAGCAGTTTTTGGCAGAACTATGGCTACACCTTC. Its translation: CASSFWQNYGYTF.

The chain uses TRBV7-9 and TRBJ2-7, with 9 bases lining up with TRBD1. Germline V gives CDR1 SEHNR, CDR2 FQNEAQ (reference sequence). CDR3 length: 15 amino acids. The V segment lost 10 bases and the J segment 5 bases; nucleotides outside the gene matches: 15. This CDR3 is CAITTGGRARNEQYF. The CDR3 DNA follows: TGTGCCATAACCACAGGGGGCAGGGCGAGGAACGAGCAGTACTTC.

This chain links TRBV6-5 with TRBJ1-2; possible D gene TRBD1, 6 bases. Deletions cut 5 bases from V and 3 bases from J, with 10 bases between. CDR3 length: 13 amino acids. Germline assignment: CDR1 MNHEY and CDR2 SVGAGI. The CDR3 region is CASSLTGDYGYTF. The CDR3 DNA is TGTGCCAGCAGTCTGACAGGCGACTATGGCTACACCTTC.

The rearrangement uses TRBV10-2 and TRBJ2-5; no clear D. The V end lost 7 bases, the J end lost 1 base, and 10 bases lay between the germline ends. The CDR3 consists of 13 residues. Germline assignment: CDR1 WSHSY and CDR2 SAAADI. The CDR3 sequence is CASTTTVQETQYF. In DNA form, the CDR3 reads TGCGCCAGCACCACCACAGTCCAAGAGACCCAGTACTTC.

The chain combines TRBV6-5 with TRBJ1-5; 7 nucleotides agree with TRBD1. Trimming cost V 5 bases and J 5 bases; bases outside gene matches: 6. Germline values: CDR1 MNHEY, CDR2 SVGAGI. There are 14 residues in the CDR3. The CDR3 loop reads CASSRGTAYQPQHF. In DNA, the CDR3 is TGTGCCAGCAGTCGCGGGACAGCCTATCAGCCCCAGCATTTT.

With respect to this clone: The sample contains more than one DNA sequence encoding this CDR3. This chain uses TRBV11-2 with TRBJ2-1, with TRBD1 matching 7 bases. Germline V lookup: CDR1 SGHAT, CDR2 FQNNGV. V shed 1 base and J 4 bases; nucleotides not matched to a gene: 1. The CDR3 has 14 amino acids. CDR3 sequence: CASSLAGGYNEQFF. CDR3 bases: TGTGCCAGCAGCTTAGCAGGGGGATACAATGAGCAGTTCTTC.

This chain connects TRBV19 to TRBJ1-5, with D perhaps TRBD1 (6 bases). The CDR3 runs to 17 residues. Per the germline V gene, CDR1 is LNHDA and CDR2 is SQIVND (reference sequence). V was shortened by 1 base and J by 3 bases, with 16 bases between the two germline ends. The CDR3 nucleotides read TGTGCCAGTAGTATAGGAGGTCAGCACAGGGCCAATCAGCCCCAGCATTTT. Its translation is CASSIGGQHRANQPQHF.

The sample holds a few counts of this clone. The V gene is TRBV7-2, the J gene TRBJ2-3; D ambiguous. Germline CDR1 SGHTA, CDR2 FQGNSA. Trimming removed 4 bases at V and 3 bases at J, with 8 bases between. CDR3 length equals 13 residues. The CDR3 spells CASSSTGTDTQYF. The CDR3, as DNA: TGTGCCAGCAGCTCGACTGGAACAGATACGCAGTATTTT.

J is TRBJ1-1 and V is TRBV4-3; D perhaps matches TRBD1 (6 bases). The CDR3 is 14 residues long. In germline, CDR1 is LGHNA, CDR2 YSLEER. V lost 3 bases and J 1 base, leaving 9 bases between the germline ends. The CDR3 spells CASSQQGRNTEAFF. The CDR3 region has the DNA TGCGCCAGCAGCCAGCAGGGGCGGAACACTGAAGCTTTCTTT.

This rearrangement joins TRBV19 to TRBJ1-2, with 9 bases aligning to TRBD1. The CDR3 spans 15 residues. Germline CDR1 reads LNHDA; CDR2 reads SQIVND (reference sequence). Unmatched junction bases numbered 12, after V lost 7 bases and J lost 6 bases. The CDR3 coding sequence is TGTGCCAGTAATCCGGGGGGGGACAGGGCCCATGGCTACACCTTC. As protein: CASNPGGDRAHGYTF.

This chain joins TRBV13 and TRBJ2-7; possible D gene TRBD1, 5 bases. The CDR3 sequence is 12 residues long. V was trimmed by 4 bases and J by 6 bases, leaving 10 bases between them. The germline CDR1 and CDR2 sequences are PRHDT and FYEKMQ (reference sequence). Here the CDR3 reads CASSSSQGEQYF. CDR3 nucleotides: TGTGCCAGCAGCTCCAGCCAGGGCGAGCAGTACTTC.

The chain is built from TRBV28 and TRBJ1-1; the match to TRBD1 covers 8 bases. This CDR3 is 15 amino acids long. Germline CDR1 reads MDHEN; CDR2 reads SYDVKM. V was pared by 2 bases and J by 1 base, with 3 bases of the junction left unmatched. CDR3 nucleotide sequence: TGTGCCAGCAGTTTACGGACAGGGCAGAACACTGAAGCTTTCTTT. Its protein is CASSLRTGQNTEAFF.

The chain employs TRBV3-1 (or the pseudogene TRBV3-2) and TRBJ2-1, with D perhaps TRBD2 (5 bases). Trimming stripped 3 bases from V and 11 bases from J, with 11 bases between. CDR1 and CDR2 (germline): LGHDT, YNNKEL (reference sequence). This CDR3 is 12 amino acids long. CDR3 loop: CASSHSSGKQFF. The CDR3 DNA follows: TGTGCCAGCAGCCACAGTTCGGGAAAGCAGTTCTTC.

The CDR3 loop reads CASSKRNSGNTIYF. Written as DNA, the CDR3 is TGTGCCAGCAGCAAACGTAATTCTGGAAACACCATATATTTT. This sequence joins TRBV21-1 and TRBJ1-3. TRBV21-1 is noted as a pseudogene. This CDR3 has 14 amino acids.

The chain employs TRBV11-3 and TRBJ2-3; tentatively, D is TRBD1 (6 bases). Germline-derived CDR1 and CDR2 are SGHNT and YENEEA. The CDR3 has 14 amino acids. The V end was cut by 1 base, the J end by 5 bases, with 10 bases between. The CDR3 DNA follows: TGTGCCAGCAGCTTAGGGGGGCAGCAAGATACGCAGTATTTT. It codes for CASSLGGQQDTQYF.

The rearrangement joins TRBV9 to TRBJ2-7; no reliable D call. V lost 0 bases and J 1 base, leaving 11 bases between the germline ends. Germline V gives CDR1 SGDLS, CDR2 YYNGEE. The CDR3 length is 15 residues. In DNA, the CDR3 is TGTGCCAGCAGCGTAGGGTCCCAGTCTTCCTACGAGCAGTACTTC. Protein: CASSVGSQSSYEQYF.

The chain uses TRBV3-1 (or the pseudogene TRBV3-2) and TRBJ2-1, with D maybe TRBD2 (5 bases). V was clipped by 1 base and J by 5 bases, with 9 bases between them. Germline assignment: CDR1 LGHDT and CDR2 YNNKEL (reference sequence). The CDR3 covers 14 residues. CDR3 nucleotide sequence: TGTGCCAGCAGCCAAGTGGGAGCGCACAATGAGCAGTTCTTC. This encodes CASSQVGAHNEQFF.